Below, 8 T cell receptor beta chains from the same sample are listed, as sequenced in a study of blood T cells in healthy people across ages. The use of a sample-barcoded 5' primer and a J-beta primer mix characterized a second PCR of about 7 to 12 cycles. TCRdb re-derived calls from the 5' RACE reads in MiXCR, one entry per CDR3 protein. The table shows 500,000 to 650,000 distinct CDR3 sequences, with roughly a quarter occurring only once. A further study also used this sample, focusing on T cells of mothers and their children.

The sequenced material came from blood. The receptor set was obtained from a boy younger than 10 in good health.

This clonotype was observed a handful of times. V usage is TRBV6-2 or TRBV6-3 and J usage is TRBJ2-4; the match to TRBD2 covers 15 bases. The V and J ends lost 6 bases and 2 bases, in that order; junction bases with no gene match: 5. The CDR3 runs 17 residues. Germline CDR1 reads MNHEY; CDR2 reads SVGEGT. This CDR3 reads CASSGLAGGVTKNIQYF. The DNA of the CDR3 is TGTGCCAGCAGCGGACTAGCGGGAGGGGTGACCAAAAACATTCAGTACTTC.

This clonotype appeared a few times. V gene TRBV6-1 combines with J gene TRBJ2-1; TRBD1 is a possible D gene (5 bases). The germline V gene has CDR1 MNHNS and CDR2 SASEGT. V was cut by 0 bases and J by 4 bases, with 10 bases left in between. The CDR3 loop spans 15 amino acids. In DNA form, the CDR3 reads TGTGCCAGCAGTGAAGCCCCGACAGAATACAATGAGCAGTTCTTC. This gives the protein CASSEAPTEYNEQFF.

The chain carries TRBV12-3 or TRBV12-4 and TRBJ2-6; 8 positions agree with TRBD1. V gave up 5 bases and J gave up 0 bases; unmatched junction bases: 3. The CDR3 length is 16 residues. Here the CDR3 reads CASSRTGGSGANVLTF. DNA for the CDR3: TGTGCCAGCAGTCGAACAGGGGGCTCTGGGGCCAACGTCCTGACTTTC.

This clonotype was detected only once. The chain has TRBV11-2 and TRBJ2-5; D could derive from TRBD1 or TRBD2 (6 bases each). The CDR3 runs to 16 residues. Per germline, CDR1 SGHAT and CDR2 FQNNGV. V gave up 8 bases and J gave up 2 bases, with 21 bases separating them. The DNA for the CDR3 is TGTGCCAGCCGCCGTCCCTTGAGGGGGGAGCAAGAGACCCAGTACTTC. It yields the protein CASRRPLRGEQETQYF.

The chain recombines TRBV28 with TRBJ1-1; no definite D call. The CDR3 length is 16 residues. CDR1 and CDR2 (germline): MDHEN, SYDVKM. Between the trimmed V and J ends, which lost 5 bases and 1 base, there was a span of 17 bases. CDR3 nucleotides: TGTGCCAGCAGTCTCCCCGCGGGAGTAGGGAACACTGAAGCTTTCTTT. Its protein is CASSLPAGVGNTEAFF.

As regards this clonotype: A junction boundary mismatches the germline segment, possibly from a read error. CDR3 residues: CASSPRDRGHNEQYF. CDR3 in DNA: TGCGCCAGCAGCCCAAGGGACAGGGGGCACAACGAGCAGTACTTC. The J gene is TRBJ2-1, the V gene TRBV7-9; TRBD1 matches 12 bases. The last part of the DNA fits TRBJ2-7 better; the J call may be wrong. CDR3 length: 15 residues. CDR1 is SEHNR, CDR2 FQNEAQ, per germline (reference sequence).

The genes are TRBV5-5 and TRBJ1-2; D is ambiguous. CDR3 size: 11 residues. Trimming pared 0 bases from V and 11 bases from J, leaving 8 bases between. Germline assignment: CDR1 SGHKS and CDR2 YYEKEE (reference sequence). CDR3 in amino acids: CASSLGVWYTF. The DNA of the CDR3 is TGTGCCAGCAGCTTGGGAGTTTGGTACACCTTC.

CDR3 in DNA: TGTGCCAGCAGCCCGCAGATCTCCTATAATTCACCCCTCCACTTT. Its translation is CASSPQISYNSPLHF. V is TRBV27 and J is TRBJ1-6; D remains ambiguous. Germline V gene sequence: CDR1 MNHEY, CDR2 SMNVEV (reference sequence). The CDR3 totals 15 residues. Trimming took 6 bases from V and 0 from J, leaving 9 bases between them.